Listed here are 21 T cell receptor beta chains from one sample, sequenced in a study of T cell responses to AZD1222 COVID-19 vaccine. Using immunoSEQ multiplex PCR, the repertoire was profiled, and TCRdb retains in-frame clones only, with some absent. The data show about 120,000 clones, around 94% seen once. Here the sequenced sample was peripheral blood, taken on day 0 of AZD1222 vaccination. The origin of the receptors is an adult in good health.

This rearrangement joins TRBV12-3 or TRBV12-4 to TRBJ1-1; no firm D call. Trimming stripped 3 bases from V and 7 bases from J, with 9 bases between. CDR3 size: 12 residues. CDR3 protein: CASSLGGSEAFF. The CDR3 nucleotides read TGTGCCAGCAGTTTGGGCGGTAGTGAAGCTTTCTTT.

The V and J genes are TRBV7-2 and TRBJ2-7; 8 bases match TRBD1. V was clipped by 5 bases and J by 0 bases; unmatched bases: 6. Germline V gene data show CDR1 as SGHTA and CDR2 as FQGNSA. The CDR3 runs 15 residues. This CDR3 reads CASSLGQGGSYEQYV. The CDR3 bases are TGTGCCAGCAGCCTTGGACAGGGAGGCTCCTACGAGCAGTACGTC.

The gene calls are TRBV7-9 and TRBJ2-5; D gene ambiguous. This CDR3 has 15 amino acids. V was clipped by 2 bases and J by 2 bases, with 12 bases between them. Germline CDR1 SEHNR, CDR2 FQNEAQ (reference sequence). In DNA, the CDR3 is TGTGCCAGCAGCTTAACCCTTAACCGTCAAGAGACCCAGTACTTC. This encodes CASSLTLNRQETQYF.

The CDR3 DNA follows: TGCGCCAGCAGTGAGTCGTTTCGTTCCGGCACCATATATTTT. The encoded protein is CASSESFRSGTIYF. The rearrangement links TRBV10-2 to TRBJ1-3; D unclear. CDR1 and CDR2 (germline): WSHSY, SAAADI. V lost 0 bases and J lost 9, with 12 bases in between. The CDR3 spans 14 residues.

This clone showed up just once. The V call is TRBV27, the J call TRBJ1-5; D uncertain. Germline CDR1 is MNHEY and CDR2 is SMNVEV (reference sequence). With 2 bases removed from V and 5 bases from J, the gap between germline ends came to 10 bases. The CDR3 is made up of 14 amino acids. This chain's CDR3 is CASSLVSVDQPQHF. The CDR3 bases are TGTGCCAGCAGTTTAGTTTCAGTGGATCAGCCCCAGCATTTT.

The V gene is TRBV18, the J gene TRBJ1-1, with TRBD1 matching over 8 bases. Germline CDR1 is KGHSH and CDR2 is LQKENI. V shed 4 bases and J 1 base; nucleotides not matched to a gene: 5. This CDR3 is built from 15 residues. The CDR3 region is CASSRAGTGNTEAFF. CDR3 DNA sequence: TGTGCCAGCTCACGTGCCGGGACAGGGAACACTGAAGCTTTCTTT.

V is TRBV19 and J is TRBJ1-1, with D possibly being TRBD1 (6 bases). The V gene lost 1 base and the J gene lost 3 bases, with 12 bases spanning the gap. CDR1 is LNHDA, CDR2 SQIVND, per germline (reference sequence). CDR3 length: 15 residues. The CDR3 here is CASSIARGRDTEAFF. The CDR3, as DNA: TGTGCCAGTAGTATAGCCAGGGGACGGGACACTGAAGCTTTCTTT.

The gene calls are TRBV2 and TRBJ1-2, with D uncertain. Trimming left V 5 bases short and J 4 bases short, with 11 bases between. CDR3 length equals 13 residues. Per the germline V gene, CDR1 is SNHLY and CDR2 is FYNNEI. In DNA form, the CDR3 reads TGTGCCAGCAGTATCATCCAGCCCTATGGCTACACCTTC. Translated, it gives CASSIIQPYGYTF. The variable domain in full, completed from reference TRBV2 and TRBJ1-2, reads EPEVTQTPSHQVTQMGQEVILRCVPISNHLYFYWYRQILGQKVEFLVSFYNNEISEKSEIFDDQFSVERPDGSNFTLKIRSTKLEDSAMYFCASSIIQPYGYTFGSGTRLTVV.

The CDR3 nucleotides read TGCGCCAGCGCCTCTGGGGGGAGTTTGAACACTGAAGCTTTCTTT. It encodes CASASGGSLNTEAFF. This sequence joins TRBV5-1 and TRBJ1-1, with a weak D call TRBD1 (5 bases). The length of the CDR3 is 15 residues. CDR1 and CDR2 (germline): SGHRS, YFSETQ. Deletions cut 7 bases from V and 0 bases from J, with 16 bases between.

This clone was counted a single time. J is TRBJ1-3 and V is TRBV10-3; D gene ambiguous. V was clipped by 2 bases and J by 2 bases, with 7 bases between them. The V gene's germline CDR1 is ENHRY and CDR2 SYGVKD. CDR3 length: 14 amino acids. The DNA for the CDR3 is TGTGCCATCAGTGAGCTGTCGGCTGGAAACACCATATATTTT. It encodes CAISELSAGNTIYF.

V usage is TRBV4-2 and J usage is TRBJ2-3; D remains unclear. V lost 0 bases to trimming and J lost 5 bases, with 9 bases between them. The germline CDR1 and CDR2 sequences are LGHNA and YNFKEQ. The CDR3 has 14 amino acids. The CDR3 DNA reads as TGTGCCAGCAGCCAAGAGGGTACCGTAGATACGCAGTATTTT. Protein sequence: CASSQEGTVDTQYF.

As for this clone: The same CDR3 also results from other DNA sequences found in this sample. V and J are TRBV14 and TRBJ1-2; D is unresolved. V gave up 3 bases and J gave up 5 bases, with 7 bases separating them. Germline CDR1 SGHDN, CDR2 FVKESK. This CDR3 has 12 residues. The CDR3 DNA reads TGTGCCAGCAGCCAGGGCCGATATGGCTACACCTTC. Protein: CASSQGRYGYTF.

This clone was counted a few times. V usage is TRBV27 and J usage is TRBJ1-2; D not certain. Trimming cost V 6 bases and J 7 bases, with 15 bases left between them. In germline, CDR1 is MNHEY, CDR2 SMNVEV (reference sequence). The CDR3 is made up of 13 amino acids. CDR3 protein: CASSRKERTGYTF. DNA of the CDR3: TGTGCCAGCAGCCGAAAGGAACGTACTGGCTACACCTTC.

This chain uses TRBV5-5 with TRBJ1-5; D remains unclear. Between the trimmed V and J ends, which lost 0 bases and 3 bases, there was a span of 7 bases. CDR1 and CDR2 (germline): SGHKS, YYEKEE (reference sequence). There are 14 residues in the CDR3. In nucleotides, the CDR3 is TGTGCCAGCAGCTTGGCCACCGACAATCAGCCCCAGCATTTT. Encoded protein: CASSLATDNQPQHF.

V is TRBV7-8 and J is TRBJ1-6, with TRBD1 identical over 8 bases. Germline values: CDR1 SGHVS, CDR2 FQNEAQ. This CDR3 comprises 15 residues. J lost 11 bases, V lost 5 bases, and 11 bases had no gene match. CDR3 bases: TGTGCCAGCAGCCCCCTGGGGACAGGTGGGACACCCCTCCACTTT. Its protein is CASSPLGTGGTPLHF. Filled out from reference TRBV7-8 and TRBJ1-6, the complete variable domain reads GAGVSQSPRYKVAKRGQDVALRCDPISGHVSLFWYQQALGQGPEFLTYFQNEAQLDKSGLPSDRFFAERPEGSVSTLKIQRTQQEDSAVYLCASSPLGTGGTPLHFGNGTRLTVT.

The chain joins TRBV7-3 to TRBJ2-1; 11 nucleotides line up with TRBD2. Losses at the gene ends were 4 bases for V and 6 bases for J; bases not matched to a gene: 5. Germline V gene lookup returns CDR1 SGHTA and CDR2 FQGTGA. The CDR3 length is 15 residues. CDR3 nucleotide sequence: TGTGCCAGCAGCTCGACTAGCGGGGTAGGCAATGAGCAGTTCTTC. It is translated as CASSSTSGVGNEQFF.

The V call is TRBV2, the J call TRBJ2-1, with 10 bases that match TRBD2. CDR1 is SNHLY, CDR2 FYNNEI, per germline. Trimming at V came to 6 bases and at J to 4 bases, leaving 6 bases not matched to a gene. The length of the CDR3 is 15 residues. CDR3 amino acids: CASSSLAGLYNEQFF. The CDR3 nucleotides read TGTGCCAGCAGCTCACTAGCGGGGCTTTACAATGAGCAGTTCTTC. Full variable domain (remainder filled in from reference TRBV2 and TRBJ2-1): EPEVTQTPSHQVTQMGQEVILRCVPISNHLYFYWYRQILGQKVEFLVSFYNNEISEKSEIFDDQFSVERPDGSNFTLKIRSTKLEDSAMYFCASSSLAGLYNEQFFGPGTRLTVL.

The chain couples TRBV5-1 to TRBJ2-1, with D hard to call. V lost 3 bases to trimming and J lost 8 bases, with 15 bases between them. There are 14 residues in the CDR3. CDR1 SGHRS and CDR2 YFSETQ come from the germline V gene. This CDR3 reads CASSSTIPSDEQFF. The CDR3 DNA sequence: TGCGCCAGCAGCTCGACAATCCCCTCTGATGAGCAGTTCTTC.

The rearrangement links TRBV9 to TRBJ2-4, with no clear D. CDR1 and CDR2 (germline): SGDLS, YYNGEE. The CDR3 is 14 residues long. Trimming pared 6 bases from V and 1 base from J, leaving 11 bases between. CDR3 bases: TGTGCCAGCACCCCCGGTTTGGCCAAAAACATTCAGTACTTC. Protein: CASTPGLAKNIQYF.

The sample holds one count of this clone. J is TRBJ2-7 and V is TRBV6-5; no firm D call. The CDR3 runs to 11 residues. V lost 9 bases and J lost 12, with 18 bases in between. The germline V gene encodes CDR1 MNHEY and CDR2 SVGAGI. The CDR3 nucleotides read TGTGCCAGTATTGGGTTGAATAGGTGGTACTTC. Protein: CASIGLNRWYF.

J is TRBJ2-1 and V is TRBV11-2, with TRBD2 matching over 8 bases. V dropped 8 bases and J dropped 8; count of bases not matched to a gene: 11. The CDR3 contains 14 residues. CDR1 is SGHAT and CDR2 is FQNNGV in the germline V gene. The CDR3 nucleotides read TGTGCCAGCGAGGAGGGCGGGAGGTTCGATGAGCAGTTCTTC. Translating gives CASEEGGRFDEQFF.